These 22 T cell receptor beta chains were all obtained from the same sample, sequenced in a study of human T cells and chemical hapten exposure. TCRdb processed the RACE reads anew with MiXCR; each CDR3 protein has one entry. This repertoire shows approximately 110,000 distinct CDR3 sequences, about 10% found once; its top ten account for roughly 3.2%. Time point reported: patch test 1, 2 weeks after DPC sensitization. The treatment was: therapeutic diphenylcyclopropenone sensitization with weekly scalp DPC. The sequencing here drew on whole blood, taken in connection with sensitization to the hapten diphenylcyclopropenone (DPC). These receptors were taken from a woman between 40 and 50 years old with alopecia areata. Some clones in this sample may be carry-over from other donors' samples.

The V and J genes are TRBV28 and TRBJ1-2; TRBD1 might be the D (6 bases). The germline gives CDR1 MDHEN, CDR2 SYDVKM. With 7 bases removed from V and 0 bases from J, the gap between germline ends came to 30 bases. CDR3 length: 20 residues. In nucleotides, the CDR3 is TGTGCCAGCATCGGGGAGGCGGAACCGGACAGTTCGGTTGCTAACTATGGCTACACCTTC. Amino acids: CASIGEAEPDSSVANYGYTF.

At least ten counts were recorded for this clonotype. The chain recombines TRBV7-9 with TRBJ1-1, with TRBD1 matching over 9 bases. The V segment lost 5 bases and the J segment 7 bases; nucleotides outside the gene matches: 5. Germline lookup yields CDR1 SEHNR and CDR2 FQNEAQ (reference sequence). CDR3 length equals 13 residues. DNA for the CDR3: TGTGCCAGCAGCCATCGGACAGGGGATGAAGCTTTCTTT. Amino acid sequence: CASSHRTGDEAFF.

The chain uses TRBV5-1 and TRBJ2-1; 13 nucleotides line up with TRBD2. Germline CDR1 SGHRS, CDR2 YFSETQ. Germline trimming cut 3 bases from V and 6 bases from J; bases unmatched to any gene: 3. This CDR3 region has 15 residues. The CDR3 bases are TGCGCCAGCAGCTCAGGACTAGCGGGAGCCAATGAGCAGTTCTTC. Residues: CASSSGLAGANEQFF.

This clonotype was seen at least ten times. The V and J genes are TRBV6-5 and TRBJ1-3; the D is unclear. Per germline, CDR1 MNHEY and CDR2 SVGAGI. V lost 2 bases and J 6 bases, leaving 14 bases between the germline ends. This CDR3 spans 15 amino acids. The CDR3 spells CASSYGRAAENTIYF. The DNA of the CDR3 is TGTGCCAGCAGTTACGGGCGAGCGGCGGAAAACACCATATATTTT.

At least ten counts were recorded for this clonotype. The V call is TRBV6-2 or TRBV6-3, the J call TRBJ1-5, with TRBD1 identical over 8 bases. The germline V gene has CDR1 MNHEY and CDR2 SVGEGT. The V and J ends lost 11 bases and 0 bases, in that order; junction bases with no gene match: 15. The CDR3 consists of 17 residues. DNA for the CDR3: TGTGCCGCGGGCCGACAGGGGACCACGAATAGCAATCAGCCCCAGCATTTT. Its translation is CAAGRQGTTNSNQPQHF.

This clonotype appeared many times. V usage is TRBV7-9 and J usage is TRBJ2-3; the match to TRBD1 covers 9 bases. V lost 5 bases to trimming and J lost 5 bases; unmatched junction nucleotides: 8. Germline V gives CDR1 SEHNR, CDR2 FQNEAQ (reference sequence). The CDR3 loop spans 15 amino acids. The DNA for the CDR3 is TGTGCCAGCAGCCCCAGGACAGGGGTACAAGATACGCAGTATTTT. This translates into CASSPRTGVQDTQYF.

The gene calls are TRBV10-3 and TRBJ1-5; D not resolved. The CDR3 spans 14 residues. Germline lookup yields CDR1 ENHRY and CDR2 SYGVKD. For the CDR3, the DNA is TGTGCGACATCAGTCGCAGGTTTTGATCAGCCCCAGCATTTT. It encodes CATSVAGFDQPQHF.

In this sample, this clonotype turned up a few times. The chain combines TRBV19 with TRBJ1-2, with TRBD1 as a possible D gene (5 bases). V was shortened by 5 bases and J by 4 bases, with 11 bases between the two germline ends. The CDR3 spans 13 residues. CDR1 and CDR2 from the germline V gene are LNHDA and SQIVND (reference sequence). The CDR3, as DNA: TGTGCCAGTAGTCTTGACAGAAGCTATGGCTACACCTTC. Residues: CASSLDRSYGYTF.

The CDR3 DNA follows: TGTGCCAGCAGCCCCACGACAGGGGCGAACACTGAAGCTTTCTTT. Encoded protein: CASSPTTGANTEAFF. The V and J genes are TRBV5-6 and TRBJ1-1, with TRBD1 matching 8 bases. The germline V gene has CDR1 SGHDT and CDR2 YYEEEE. With 4 bases clipped from V and 1 base from J, the junction kept 6 bases outside the gene matches. CDR3 length equals 15 residues.

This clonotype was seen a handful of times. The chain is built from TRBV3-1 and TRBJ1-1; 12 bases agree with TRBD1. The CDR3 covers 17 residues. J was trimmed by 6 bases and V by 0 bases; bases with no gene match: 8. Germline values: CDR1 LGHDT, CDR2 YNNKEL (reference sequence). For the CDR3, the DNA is TGTGCCAGCAGCCAAGAGCGGGGGACAGGGGGCCGGGCTGAAGCTTTCTTT. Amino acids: CASSQERGTGGRAEAFF.

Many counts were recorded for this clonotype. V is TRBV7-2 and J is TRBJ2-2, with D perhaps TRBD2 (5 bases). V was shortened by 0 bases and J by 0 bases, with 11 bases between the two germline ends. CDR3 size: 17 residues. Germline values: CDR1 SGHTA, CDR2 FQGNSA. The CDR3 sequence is CASSLALASPNTGELFF. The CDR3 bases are TGTGCCAGCAGCTTAGCGTTAGCGAGCCCGAACACCGGGGAGCTGTTTTTT.

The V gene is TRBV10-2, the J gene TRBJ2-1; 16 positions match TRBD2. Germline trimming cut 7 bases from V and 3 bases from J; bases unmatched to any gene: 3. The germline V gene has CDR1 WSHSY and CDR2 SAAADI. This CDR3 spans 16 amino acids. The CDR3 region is CASTGTSGRVYNEQFF. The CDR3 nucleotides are TGCGCCAGCACCGGGACTAGCGGGAGGGTCTACAATGAGCAGTTCTTC.

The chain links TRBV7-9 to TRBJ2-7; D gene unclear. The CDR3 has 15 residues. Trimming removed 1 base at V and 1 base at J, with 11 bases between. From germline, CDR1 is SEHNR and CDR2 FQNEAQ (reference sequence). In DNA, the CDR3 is TGTGCCAGCAGCTTAGGGCTAGGTCATTCCTACGAGCAGTACTTC. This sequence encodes CASSLGLGHSYEQYF.

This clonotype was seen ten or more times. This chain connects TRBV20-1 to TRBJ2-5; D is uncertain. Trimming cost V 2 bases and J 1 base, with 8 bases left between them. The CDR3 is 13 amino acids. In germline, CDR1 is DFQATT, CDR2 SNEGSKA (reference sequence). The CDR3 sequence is CSARPSLQETQYF. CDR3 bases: TGCAGTGCTAGACCTTCGCTCCAAGAGACCCAGTACTTC.

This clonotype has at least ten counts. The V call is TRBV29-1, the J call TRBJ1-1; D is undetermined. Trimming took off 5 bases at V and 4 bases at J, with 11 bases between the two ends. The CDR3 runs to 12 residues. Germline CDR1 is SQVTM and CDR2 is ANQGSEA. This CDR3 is CSVSGWTTEAFF. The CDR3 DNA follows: TGCAGCGTTTCGGGGTGGACCACTGAAGCTTTCTTT.

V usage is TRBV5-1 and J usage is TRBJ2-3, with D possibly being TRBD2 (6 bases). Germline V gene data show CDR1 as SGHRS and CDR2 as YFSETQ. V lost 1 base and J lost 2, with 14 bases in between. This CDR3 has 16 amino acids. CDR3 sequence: CASSLSRLANTDTQYF. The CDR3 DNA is TGCGCCAGCAGCTTGTCAAGGCTAGCGAACACAGATACGCAGTATTTT.

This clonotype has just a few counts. Here the CDR3 DNA reads TGCGCCAGCAGCCAAGGGGTGGCGGGGGCCCTCTATGGCTACACCTTC. This sequence encodes CASSQGVAGALYGYTF. This chain joins TRBV4-3 and TRBJ1-2; D possibly corresponds to TRBD1 (6 bases). Trimming stripped 1 base from V and 4 bases from J, with 16 bases between. The V gene's germline CDR1 is LGHNA and CDR2 YSLEER. CDR3 length: 16 amino acids.

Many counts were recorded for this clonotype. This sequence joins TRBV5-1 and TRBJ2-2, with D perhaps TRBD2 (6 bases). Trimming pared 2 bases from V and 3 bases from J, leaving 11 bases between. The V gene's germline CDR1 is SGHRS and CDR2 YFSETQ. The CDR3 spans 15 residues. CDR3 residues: CASSLRGGDTGELFF. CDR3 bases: TGCGCCAGCAGCTTACGAGGAGGGGACACCGGGGAGCTGTTTTTT.

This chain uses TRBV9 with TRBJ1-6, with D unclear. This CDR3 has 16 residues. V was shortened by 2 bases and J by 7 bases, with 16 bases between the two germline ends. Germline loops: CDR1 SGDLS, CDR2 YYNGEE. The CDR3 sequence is CASSVGAGSANSPLHF. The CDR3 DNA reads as TGTGCCAGCAGCGTTGGCGCCGGGTCGGCGAATTCACCCCTCCACTTT. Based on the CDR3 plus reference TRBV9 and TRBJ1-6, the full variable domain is DSGVTQTPKHLITATGQRVTLRCSPRSGDLSVYWYQQSLDQGLQFLIQYYNGEERAKGNILERFSAQQFPDLHSELNLSSLELGDSALYFCASSVGAGSANSPLHFGNGTRLTVT.

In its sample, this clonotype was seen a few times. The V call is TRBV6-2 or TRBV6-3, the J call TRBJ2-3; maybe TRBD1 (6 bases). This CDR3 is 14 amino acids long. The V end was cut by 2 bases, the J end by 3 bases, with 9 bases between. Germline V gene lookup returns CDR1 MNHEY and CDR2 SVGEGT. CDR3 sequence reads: CASSYGTPTDTQYF. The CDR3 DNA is TGTGCCAGCAGTTACGGGACACCTACAGATACGCAGTATTTT.

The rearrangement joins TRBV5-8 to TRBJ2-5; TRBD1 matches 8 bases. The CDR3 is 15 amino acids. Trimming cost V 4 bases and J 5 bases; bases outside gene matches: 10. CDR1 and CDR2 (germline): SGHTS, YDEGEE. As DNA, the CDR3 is TGTGCCAGCAGCGACCGGGACAGGAGAGTTGAGACCCAGTACTTC. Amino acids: CASSDRDRRVETQYF. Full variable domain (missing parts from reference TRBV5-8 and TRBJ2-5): EAGVTQSPTHLIKTRGQQATLRCSPISGHTSVYWYQQALGLGLQFLLWYDEGEERNRGNFPPRFSGRQFPNYSSELNVNALELEDSALYLCASSDRDRRVETQYFGPGTRLLVL.

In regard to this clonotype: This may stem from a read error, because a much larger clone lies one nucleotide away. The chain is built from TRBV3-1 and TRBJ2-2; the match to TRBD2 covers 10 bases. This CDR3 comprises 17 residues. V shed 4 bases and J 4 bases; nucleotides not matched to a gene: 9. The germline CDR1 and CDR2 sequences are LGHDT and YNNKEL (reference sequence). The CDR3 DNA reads TGTGCCAGCAGCCGTACCAGCGGGAGGGCGGGCACCGGGGAGCTGTTTTTT. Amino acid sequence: CASSRTSGRAGTGELFF.